The text below deals with one T cell receptor beta chain. Its specificity is unknown. Collection occurred without any documented infections or immune events in donors. These data are taken from a study of identifying expanded T cells in peripheral blood. V was shortened by 6 bases and J by 2 bases, with 18 bases between the two germline ends. Per germline, CDR1 KGHSH and CDR2 LQKENI. This CDR3 is built from 16 residues. Using immunoSEQ multiplex PCR, the repertoire was profiled, and TCRdb retains in-frame clones only, with some absent. Here the sample spans tens of thousands of clones, around 86% being singletons. Regarding the study as a whole: Technical replicates showed around 1.2 changed clones; two weeks 15 to 20; four weeks 19. Approximately 2-week clone count variance significantly increased as total template count grew.

The genes are TRBV18 and TRBJ2-3, with D unclear. Sample: blood. The source is a person aged 18 to 70 in good health. The CDR3 region has the DNA TGTGCCAGCTCCCCAATGGAAGGGATGTACACAGATACGCAGTATTTT. Translating it yields CASSPMEGMYTDTQYF. The full variable domain, completed using reference TRBV18 and TRBJ2-3, is NAGVMQNPRHLVRRRGQEARLRCSPMKGHSHVYWYRQLPEEGLKFMVYLQKENIIDESGMPKERFSAEFPKEGPSILRIQQVVRGDSAAYFCASSPMEGMYTDTQYFGPGTRLTVL.